This T cell receptor (beta chain) derives from a study of blood T cell repertoires in COVID-19. Produced via immunoSEQ multiplex PCR; TCRdb's table is partial and in-frame only. This table holds roughly 180,000 clones, around 80% found once. Membership in each cohort depended on participant-reported clinical history. Sequenced input: PBMCs or T cells enriched from blood (not recorded which). The origin of this receptor is a man between 60 and 75 years old who had been exposed to COVID-19.

The CDR3 sequence: CATSRGLGEKLFF. The CDR3 DNA follows: TGTGCCACCTCAAGGGGGTTAGGTGAAAAACTGTTTTTT. V and J are TRBV27 and TRBJ1-4; maybe TRBD1 (6 bases). V was pared by 10 bases and J by 7 bases, with 16 bases between. The CDR3 totals 13 residues. The germline CDR1 and CDR2 sequences are MNHEY and SMNVEV (reference sequence).